What follows describes a single TCR beta chain. As originally analysed: How many nucleated cells were present was estimated from reference gene primer amplification. Only in-frame clones appear in the TCRdb table, and some are missing; sequencing was by immunoSEQ multiplex PCR. Clonal size and the V and J genes are those of that table, whereas D and trimming came from the DNA. This table has under 250,000 clones, roughly 86% appearing once. V trimming: 5 bases; J trimming: 2 bases; junction bases outside the gene matches: 5. The CDR3 is 15 residues long. CDR1 is SGHTA, CDR2 FQGNSA, per germline. This sample is drawn from a study of blood T cell repertoires in COVID-19. Whole-study context: Sites across the United States, Italy and Spain contributed samples from acute and convalescent COVID-19. T cells, B-cell-depleted T cells, or PBMCs provided the cDNA or gDNA that served as material.

Input material: peripheral blood. J is TRBJ2-3 and V is TRBV7-2, with 9 bases identical to TRBD1. This clonotype was sampled from a woman aged 55 to 70 who had recovered from COVID-19. In DNA form, the CDR3 reads TGTGCCAGCAGCCAGGGACAGGGACTCACAGATACGCAGTATTTT. This codes for CASSQGQGLTDTQYF.